A selection of T cell receptor beta chains follows, all from one sample in a study of blood T cell repertoires in COVID-19. Profiled with immunoSEQ multiplex PCR; TCRdb holds only in-frame clones, not every one. Of about 250,000 clones listed, 82% are singletons. Sequencing was done on a sample of peripheral blood. Source of these receptors: a woman between 65 and 79 years old with acute or convalescent COVID-19. CDR3s include the opening cysteine and the closing phenylalanine or tryptophan. Fields, in order: clone size, V gene, J gene, D gene, CDR3 DNA, CDR3 protein. A D gene is named only where the DNA matches it firmly. Clone size is stated in some rows and not others, as once, few, many or a class when expanded.

abundance: few; v_gene: TRBV5-8; j_gene: TRBJ2-3; d_gene: TRBD2; CDR3nt: TGTGCCAGCAGCTTGGGACTAGCCGGTTTCGTCGCAGAGACGCAGTATTTT; CDR3aa: CASSLGLAGFVAETQYF
abundance: -; v_gene: TRBV3-1/TRBV3-2; j_gene: TRBJ2-5; d_gene: -; CDR3nt: TGTGCCAGCAGCCACTCGGTGGCGGTTCAAGAGACCCAGTACTTC; CDR3aa: CASSHSVAVQETQYF
abundance: -; v_gene: TRBV28; j_gene: TRBJ2-5; d_gene: -; CDR3nt: TGTGCCAGCAGTTTAGCAGGGTCGGAGACCCAGTACTTC; CDR3aa: CASSLAGSETQYF
abundance: -; v_gene: TRBV19; j_gene: TRBJ1-6; d_gene: -; CDR3nt: TGTGCCAGTAGTGAGGGGGACCTCTATAATTCACCCCTCCACTTT; CDR3aa: CASSEGDLYNSPLHF
abundance: -; v_gene: TRBV6-6; j_gene: TRBJ1-1; d_gene: -; CDR3nt: TGTGCCAGTTGGGGGGAGTACACTGAAGCTTTCTTT; CDR3aa: CASWGEYTEAFF
abundance: -; v_gene: TRBV12-3/TRBV12-4; j_gene: TRBJ1-1; d_gene: TRBD1; CDR3nt: TGTGCCAGCAGTTCCGGGACAGGGGCTTTCTTT; CDR3aa: CASSSGTGAFF
abundance: -; v_gene: TRBV5-4; j_gene: TRBJ1-1; d_gene: -; CDR3nt: TGTGCCAGCAGCTACACAGCGAACACTGAAGCTTTCTTT; CDR3aa: CASSYTANTEAFF
abundance: once; v_gene: TRBV10-3; j_gene: TRBJ2-1; d_gene: TRBD2; CDR3nt: TGTGCCATCAGTGTGACTAGCGGTGACACCTACAATGAGCAGTTCTTC; CDR3aa: CAISVTSGDTYNEQFF
abundance: few; v_gene: TRBV30; j_gene: TRBJ1-3; d_gene: -; CDR3nt: TGTGCCTGGAGTGTGCAGGTCTCTGGAAACACCATATATTTT; CDR3aa: CAWSVQVSGNTIYF
abundance: -; v_gene: TRBV19; j_gene: TRBJ1-5; d_gene: -; CDR3nt: TGTGCCAGTAAGTTGAGTGCCTATAGCAATCAGCCCCAGCATTTT; CDR3aa: CASKLSAYSNQPQHF
abundance: -; v_gene: TRBV5-8; j_gene: TRBJ1-6; d_gene: -; CDR3nt: TGTGCCAGCAGCGGAGGATATAATTCACCCCTCCACTTT; CDR3aa: CASSGGYNSPLHF
abundance: -; v_gene: TRBV9; j_gene: TRBJ2-3; d_gene: TRBD1; CDR3nt: TGTGCCAGCAGCCGACAGGGGCCCACAGATACGCAGTATTTT; CDR3aa: CASSRQGPTDTQYF
abundance: -; v_gene: TRBV6-5; j_gene: TRBJ2-3; d_gene: TRBD1; CDR3nt: TGTGCCAGCAGTTACTCAGACAGGGGGGGGACAGATACGCAGTATTTT; CDR3aa: CASSYSDRGGTDTQYF
abundance: few; v_gene: TRBV14; j_gene: TRBJ1-4; d_gene: -; CDR3nt: TGTGCCAGCAGCCTCGGACAGTATACAACTAATGAAAAACTGTTTTTT; CDR3aa: CASSLGQYTTNEKLFF
abundance: -; v_gene: TRBV19; j_gene: TRBJ2-2; d_gene: -; CDR3nt: TGTGCCAGTAGTAAGGGGACTGGGTCCGGGGAGCTGTTTTTT; CDR3aa: CASSKGTGSGELFF
abundance: -; v_gene: TRBV5-4; j_gene: TRBJ1-6; d_gene: -; CDR3nt: TGTGCCAGCAGCCGGGATCGGGGTAATTCACCCCTCCACTTT; CDR3aa: CASSRDRGNSPLHF
abundance: -; v_gene: TRBV4-3; j_gene: TRBJ2-7; d_gene: TRBD2; CDR3nt: TGCGCCAGCAGCCATCAGTTGCAGCGGGGGGCGACCTACGAGCAGTACTTC; CDR3aa: CASSHQLQRGATYEQYF
abundance: once; v_gene: TRBV28; j_gene: TRBJ2-7; d_gene: -; CDR3nt: TGTGCCAGCTTCACGGGGTCCTACGAGCAGTACTTC; CDR3aa: CASFTGSYEQYF
abundance: -; v_gene: TRBV5-1; j_gene: TRBJ2-7; d_gene: -; CDR3nt: TGCGCCAGCAGTGCCGGGTCCAACCTCGAGCAGTACTTC; CDR3aa: CASSAGSNLEQYF
abundance: few; v_gene: TRBV24-1; j_gene: TRBJ1-5; d_gene: TRBD1; CDR3nt: TGTGCCACCAGTGACGCACAGGGGGGAAATCAGCCCCAGCATTTT; CDR3aa: CATSDAQGGNQPQHF
abundance: -; v_gene: TRBV6-5; j_gene: TRBJ2-1; d_gene: -; CDR3nt: TGTGCCAGCTGCCGAGGAACAGGGACCTACAATGAGCAGTTCTTC; CDR3aa: CASCRGTGTYNEQFF
abundance: -; v_gene: TRBV6-2/TRBV6-3; j_gene: TRBJ1-2; d_gene: -; CDR3nt: TGTGCCAGCAGTTACCGCGGACAGCTGAATGGCTACACCTTC; CDR3aa: CASSYRGQLNGYTF
abundance: -; v_gene: TRBV11-2; j_gene: TRBJ2-3; d_gene: TRBD2; CDR3nt: TGTGCCAGCAGCCGGACTAGTTGGGATACGCAGTATTTT; CDR3aa: CASSRTSWDTQYF
abundance: -; v_gene: TRBV18; j_gene: TRBJ1-2; d_gene: TRBD1; CDR3nt: TGTGCCAGCTCCCCAGGACAGGGAAACTATGGCTACACCTTC; CDR3aa: CASSPGQGNYGYTF
abundance: -; v_gene: TRBV6-6; j_gene: TRBJ2-5; d_gene: -; CDR3nt: TGTGCCAGCAGTTACTCGGGCAGGGGAGAGACCCAGTACTTC; CDR3aa: CASSYSGRGETQYF
abundance: -; v_gene: TRBV5-5; j_gene: TRBJ2-5; d_gene: -; CDR3nt: TGTGCCACGCGGTCCGGGACTTCGTCGACTCAAGAGACCCAGTACTTC; CDR3aa: CATRSGTSSTQETQYF
abundance: -; v_gene: TRBV4-2; j_gene: TRBJ2-3; d_gene: TRBD2; CDR3nt: TGTGCCAGCAGCCGAACCGGGACTAGCGGTAGCACAGATACGCAGTATTTT; CDR3aa: CASSRTGTSGSTDTQYF
abundance: -; v_gene: TRBV4-1; j_gene: TRBJ2-7; d_gene: -; CDR3nt: TGCGCCAGCAGCCCCGGGGGCTACGAGCAGTACTTC; CDR3aa: CASSPGGYEQYF
abundance: few; v_gene: TRBV3-1/TRBV3-2; j_gene: TRBJ1-2; d_gene: TRBD1; CDR3nt: TGTGCCAGCAGGACAGGGGTTACAGATGGCTACACCTTC; CDR3aa: CASRTGVTDGYTF
abundance: once; v_gene: TRBV7-9; j_gene: TRBJ1-2; d_gene: -; CDR3nt: TGTGCCAGCAGCCAACACGGAGGCTATGGCTACACCTTC; CDR3aa: CASSQHGGYGYTF
abundance: -; v_gene: TRBV7-9; j_gene: TRBJ2-1; d_gene: TRBD1; CDR3nt: TGTGCCAGCAGCTTAAGTGGGGGGCACAGGGGGCGGAATGAGCAGTTCTTC; CDR3aa: CASSLSGGHRGRNEQFF
abundance: -; v_gene: TRBV28; j_gene: TRBJ2-7; d_gene: -; CDR3nt: TGTGCCAGCAGTTTAGGGCTTTATGGGGGCCGGTCCTACGAGCAGTACTTC; CDR3aa: CASSLGLYGGRSYEQYF
abundance: -; v_gene: TRBV28; j_gene: TRBJ1-1; d_gene: -; CDR3nt: TGTGCCAGCAGTTTTAGGGAGACTGAAGCTTTCTTT; CDR3aa: CASSFRETEAFF
abundance: -; v_gene: TRBV5-1; j_gene: TRBJ2-2; d_gene: -; CDR3nt: TGCGCCAGCAGCTTGGCCCGAGGGAGCGGGGAGCTGTTTTTT; CDR3aa: CASSLARGSGELFF
abundance: few; v_gene: TRBV11-3; j_gene: TRBJ2-1; d_gene: -; CDR3nt: TGTGCCAGCAGCCGTGACAGCCTCCTCGGAATTGAGCAGTTCTTC; CDR3aa: CASSRDSLLGIEQFF
abundance: few; v_gene: TRBV18; j_gene: TRBJ1-3; d_gene: TRBD1; CDR3nt: TGTGCCAGCTCACCAAGCTTGACAGGGGTCTCTGGAAACACCATATATTTT; CDR3aa: CASSPSLTGVSGNTIYF
abundance: -; v_gene: TRBV9; j_gene: TRBJ1-2; d_gene: -; CDR3nt: TGTGCCAGCAGCAGTCAGGGCGCCCAGGGCGGCTACACCTTC; CDR3aa: CASSSQGAQGGYTF